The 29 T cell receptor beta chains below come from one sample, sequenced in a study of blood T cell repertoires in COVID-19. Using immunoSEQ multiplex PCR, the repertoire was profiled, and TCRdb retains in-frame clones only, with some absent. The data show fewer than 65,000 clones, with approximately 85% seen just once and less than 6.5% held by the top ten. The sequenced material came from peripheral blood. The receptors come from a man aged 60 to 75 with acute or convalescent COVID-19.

CDR3 loop: CASSLGGQGEGEQYF. In DNA, the CDR3 is TGCGCCAGCAGCTTGGGAGGACAGGGGGAGGGAGAGCAGTACTTC. The chain employs TRBV5-1 and TRBJ2-7; TRBD1 agrees at 10 bases. This CDR3 has 15 amino acids. The V gene end was trimmed by 0 bases and the J gene end by 7 bases; junction bases not matched to a gene: 7. Germline V gives CDR1 SGHRS, CDR2 YFSETQ.

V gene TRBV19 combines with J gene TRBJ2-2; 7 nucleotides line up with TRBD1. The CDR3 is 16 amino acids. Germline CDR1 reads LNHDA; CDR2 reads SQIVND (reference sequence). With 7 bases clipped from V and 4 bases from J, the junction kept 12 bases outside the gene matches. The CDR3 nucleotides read TGTGCCAGTAAAGTGGGACAGCCGGGAACCACCGGGGAGCTGTTTTTT. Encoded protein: CASKVGQPGTTGELFF.

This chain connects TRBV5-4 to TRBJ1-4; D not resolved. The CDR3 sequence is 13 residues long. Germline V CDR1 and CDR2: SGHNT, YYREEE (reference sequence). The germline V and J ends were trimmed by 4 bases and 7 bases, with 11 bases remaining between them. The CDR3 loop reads CASSVTRSEKLFF. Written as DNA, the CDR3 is TGTGCCAGCAGCGTGACGCGGAGTGAAAAACTGTTTTTT.

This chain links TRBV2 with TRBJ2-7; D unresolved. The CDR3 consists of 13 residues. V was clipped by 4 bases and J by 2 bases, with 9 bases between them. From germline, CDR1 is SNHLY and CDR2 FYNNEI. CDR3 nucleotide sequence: TGTGCCAGCAGTGTCTTGCGGACCTACGAGCAGTACTTC. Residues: CASSVLRTYEQYF.

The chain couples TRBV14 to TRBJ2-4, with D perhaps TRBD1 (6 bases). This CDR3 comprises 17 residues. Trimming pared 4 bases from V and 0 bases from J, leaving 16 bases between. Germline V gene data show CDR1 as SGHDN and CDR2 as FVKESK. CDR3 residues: CASSRIGQTIAKNIQYF. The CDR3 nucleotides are TGTGCCAGCAGCCGAATAGGACAGACAATAGCCAAAAACATTCAGTACTTC.

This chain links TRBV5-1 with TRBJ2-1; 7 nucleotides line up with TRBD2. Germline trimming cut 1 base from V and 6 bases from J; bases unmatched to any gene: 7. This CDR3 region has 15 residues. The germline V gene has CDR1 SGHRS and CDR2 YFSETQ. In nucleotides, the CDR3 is TGCGCCAGCAGCTTGCCAGCGGGAAACTTCAATGAGCAGTTCTTC. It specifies CASSLPAGNFNEQFF.

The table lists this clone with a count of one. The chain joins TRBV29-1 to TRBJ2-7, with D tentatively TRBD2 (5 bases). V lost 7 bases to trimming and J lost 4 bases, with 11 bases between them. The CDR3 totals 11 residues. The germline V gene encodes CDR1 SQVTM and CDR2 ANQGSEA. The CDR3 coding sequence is TGCAGCGCCCGGACGGGGTACGAGCAGTACTTC. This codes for CSARTGYEQYF.

In DNA form, the CDR3 reads TGTGCCAGTAGTATAATGTTCGGGAGTGAGCAGTTCTTC. Protein: CASSIMFGSEQFF. V and J are TRBV19 and TRBJ2-1, with D perhaps TRBD2 (6 bases). The V end was cut by 2 bases, the J end by 9 bases, with 11 bases between. Germline CDR1 LNHDA, CDR2 SQIVND (reference sequence). The CDR3 spans 13 residues. Filled out from reference TRBV19 and TRBJ2-1, the complete variable domain reads DGGITQSPKYLFRKEGQNVTLSCEQNLNHDAMYWYRQDPGQGLRLIYYSQIVNDFQKGDIAEGYSVSREKKESFPLTVTSAQKNPTAFYLCASSIMFGSEQFFGPGTRLTVL.

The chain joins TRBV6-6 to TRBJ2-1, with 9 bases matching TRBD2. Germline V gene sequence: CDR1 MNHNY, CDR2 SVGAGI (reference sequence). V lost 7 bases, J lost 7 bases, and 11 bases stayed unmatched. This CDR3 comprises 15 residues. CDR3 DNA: TGTGCCAGCAACATAGCGGGAGTAGGGATTAATGAGCAGTTCTTC. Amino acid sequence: CASNIAGVGINEQFF.

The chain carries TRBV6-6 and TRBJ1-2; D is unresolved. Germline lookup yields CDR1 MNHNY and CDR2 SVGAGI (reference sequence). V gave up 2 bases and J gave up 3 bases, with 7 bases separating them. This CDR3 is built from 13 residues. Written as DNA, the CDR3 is TGTGCCAGCAGTTACAGAGTTGACTATGGCTACACCTTC. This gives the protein CASSYRVDYGYTF.

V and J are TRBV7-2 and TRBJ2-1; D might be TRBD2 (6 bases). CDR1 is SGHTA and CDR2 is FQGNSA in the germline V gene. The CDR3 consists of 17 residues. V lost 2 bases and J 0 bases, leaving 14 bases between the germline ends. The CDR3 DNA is TGTGCCAGCAGCTTATCGTTTCGGGAGAGCTCCTACAATGAGCAGTTCTTC. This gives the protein CASSLSFRESSYNEQFF.

The CDR3 nucleotides read TGTGCCAGCTCACCAACCACGGGACAGCAATCTCAAGAGACCCAGTACTTC. Translating it yields CASSPTTGQQSQETQYF. The chain is built from TRBV18 and TRBJ2-5, with TRBD1 identical over 7 bases. This CDR3 region has 17 residues. The trim removed 2 bases at V and 2 bases at J, leaving 11 bases unmatched. Germline V lookup: CDR1 KGHSH, CDR2 LQKENI.

The CDR3 sequence is CASRGDRVSNQPQHF. The CDR3 coding sequence is TGTGCCAGCAGGGGGGACAGGGTATCTAATCAGCCCCAGCATTTT. The chain employs TRBV2 and TRBJ1-5; 9 bases map to TRBD1. The V gene end was trimmed by 6 bases and the J gene end by 4 bases; junction bases not matched to a gene: 7. CDR1 is SNHLY and CDR2 is FYNNEI in the germline V gene. The CDR3 is 15 residues long.

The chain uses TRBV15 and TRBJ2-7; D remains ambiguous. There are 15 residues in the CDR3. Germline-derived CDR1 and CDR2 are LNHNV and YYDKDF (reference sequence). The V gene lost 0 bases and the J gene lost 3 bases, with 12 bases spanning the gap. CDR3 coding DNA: TGTGCCACCAGCAGAGATCGTGAGGCTTACTACGAGCAGTACTTC. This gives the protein CATSRDREAYYEQYF.

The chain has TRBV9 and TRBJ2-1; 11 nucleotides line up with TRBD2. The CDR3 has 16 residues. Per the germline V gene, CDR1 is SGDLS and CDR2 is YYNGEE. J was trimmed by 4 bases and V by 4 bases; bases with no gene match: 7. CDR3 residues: CASSTTGTSGYNEQFF. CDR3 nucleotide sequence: TGTGCCAGCAGCACGACCGGGACTAGCGGATACAATGAGCAGTTCTTC.

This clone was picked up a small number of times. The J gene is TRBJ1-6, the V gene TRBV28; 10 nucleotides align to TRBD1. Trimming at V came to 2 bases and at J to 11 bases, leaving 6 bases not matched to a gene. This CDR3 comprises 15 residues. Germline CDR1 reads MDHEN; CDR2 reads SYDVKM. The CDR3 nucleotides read TGTGCCAGCAGTTTAAGGGGGACAGGGGTGGCACCCCTCCACTTT. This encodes CASSLRGTGVAPLHF.

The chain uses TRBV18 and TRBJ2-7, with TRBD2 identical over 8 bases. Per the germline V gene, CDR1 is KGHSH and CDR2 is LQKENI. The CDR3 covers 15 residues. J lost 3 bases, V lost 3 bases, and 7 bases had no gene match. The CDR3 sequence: CASSPWAGGSYEQYF. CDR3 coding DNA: TGTGCCAGCTCACCGTGGGCGGGGGGAAGCTACGAGCAGTACTTC.

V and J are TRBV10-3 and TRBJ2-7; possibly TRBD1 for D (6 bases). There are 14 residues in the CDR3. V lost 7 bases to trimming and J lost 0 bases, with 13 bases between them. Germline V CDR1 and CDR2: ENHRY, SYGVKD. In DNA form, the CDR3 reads TGTGCCATCACCCCAGGGGATTTCTCCTACGAGCAGTACTTC. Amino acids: CAITPGDFSYEQYF.

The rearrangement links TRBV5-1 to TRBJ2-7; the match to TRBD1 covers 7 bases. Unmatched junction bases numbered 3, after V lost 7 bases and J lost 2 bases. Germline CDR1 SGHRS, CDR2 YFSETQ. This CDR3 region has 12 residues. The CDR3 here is CASGTEAYEQYF. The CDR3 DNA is TGCGCCAGCGGGACAGAGGCCTACGAGCAGTACTTC.

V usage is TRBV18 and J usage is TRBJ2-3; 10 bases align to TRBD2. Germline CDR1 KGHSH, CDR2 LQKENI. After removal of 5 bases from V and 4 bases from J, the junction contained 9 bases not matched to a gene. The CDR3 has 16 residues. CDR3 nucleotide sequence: TGTGCCAGCTCATCTATCACTAGCGGGAAGTCAGATACGCAGTATTTT. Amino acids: CASSSITSGKSDTQYF.

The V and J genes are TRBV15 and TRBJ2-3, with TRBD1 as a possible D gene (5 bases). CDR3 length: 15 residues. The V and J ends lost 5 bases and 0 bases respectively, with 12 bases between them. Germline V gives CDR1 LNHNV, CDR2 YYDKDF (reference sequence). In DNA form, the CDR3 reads TGTGCCACCAGCCGACAGCTTACTAGCACAGATACGCAGTATTTT. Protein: CATSRQLTSTDTQYF. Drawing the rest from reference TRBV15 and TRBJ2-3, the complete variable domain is DAMVIQNPRYQVTQFGKPVTLSCSQTLNHNVMYWYQQKSSQAPKLLFHYYDKDFNNEADTPDNFQSRRPNTSFCFLDIRSPGLGDTAMYLCATSRQLTSTDTQYFGPGTRLTVL.

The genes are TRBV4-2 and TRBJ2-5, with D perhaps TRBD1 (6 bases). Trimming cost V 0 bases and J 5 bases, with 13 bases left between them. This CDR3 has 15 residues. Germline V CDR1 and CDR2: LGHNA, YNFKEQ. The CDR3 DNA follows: TGTGCCAGCAGCCAAGAGCACTTCCAGGGGGAGACCCAGTACTTC. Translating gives CASSQEHFQGETQYF.

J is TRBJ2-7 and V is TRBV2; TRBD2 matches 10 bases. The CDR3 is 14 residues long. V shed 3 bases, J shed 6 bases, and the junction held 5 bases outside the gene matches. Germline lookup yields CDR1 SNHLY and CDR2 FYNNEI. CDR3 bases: TGTGCCAGCAGTGATTGGCTAGCGGGAGCCGAGCAGTACTTC. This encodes CASSDWLAGAEQYF.

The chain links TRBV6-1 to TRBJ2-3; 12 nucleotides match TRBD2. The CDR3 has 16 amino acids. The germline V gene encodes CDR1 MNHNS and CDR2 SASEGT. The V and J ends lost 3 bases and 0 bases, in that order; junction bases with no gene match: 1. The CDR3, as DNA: TGTGCCAGCAGTGAGACTAGCGGGGGTAGCACAGATACGCAGTATTTT. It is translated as CASSETSGGSTDTQYF.

CDR3: CASSLSLAGGPGEQFF. The CDR3 DNA reads TGTGCCAGCAGCTTGTCGCTAGCGGGAGGGCCAGGTGAGCAGTTCTTC. The chain links TRBV5-4 to TRBJ2-1; TRBD2 matches at 12 bases. Germline trimming cut 1 base from V and 9 bases from J; bases unmatched to any gene: 8. This CDR3 spans 16 amino acids. Germline V gene data show CDR1 as SGHNT and CDR2 as YYREEE (reference sequence). Combining the CDR3 with reference TRBV5-4 and TRBJ2-1 gives the whole variable domain ETGVTQSPTHLIKTRGQQVTLRCSSQSGHNTVSWYQQALGQGPQFIFQYYREEENGRGNFPPRFSGLQFPNYSSELNVNALELDDSALYLCASSLSLAGGPGEQFFGPGTRLTVL.

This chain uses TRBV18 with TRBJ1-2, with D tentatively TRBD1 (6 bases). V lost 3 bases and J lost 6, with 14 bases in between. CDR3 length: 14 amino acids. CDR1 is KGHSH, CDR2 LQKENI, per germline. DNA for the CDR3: TGTGCCAGCTCACCCTCCATCCCAGGGGATGGCTACACCTTC. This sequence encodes CASSPSIPGDGYTF.

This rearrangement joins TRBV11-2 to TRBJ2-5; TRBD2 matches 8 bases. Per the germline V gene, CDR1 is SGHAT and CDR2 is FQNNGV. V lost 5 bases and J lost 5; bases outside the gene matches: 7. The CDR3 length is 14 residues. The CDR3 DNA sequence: TGTGCCAGCAGCCCGATAGCGGGAAAGGAGACCCAGTACTTC. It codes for CASSPIAGKETQYF.

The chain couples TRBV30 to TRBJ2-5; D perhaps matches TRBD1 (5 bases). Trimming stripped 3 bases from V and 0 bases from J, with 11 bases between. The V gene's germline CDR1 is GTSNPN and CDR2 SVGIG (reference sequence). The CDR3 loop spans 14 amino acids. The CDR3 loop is CAWRKTAYQETQYF. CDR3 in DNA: TGTGCCTGGAGGAAGACAGCGTACCAAGAGACCCAGTACTTC.

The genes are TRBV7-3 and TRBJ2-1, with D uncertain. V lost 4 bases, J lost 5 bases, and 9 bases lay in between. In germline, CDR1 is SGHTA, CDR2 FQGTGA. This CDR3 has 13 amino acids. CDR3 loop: CASSSDNDNEQFF. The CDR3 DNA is TGTGCCAGCAGCTCAGACAACGACAATGAGCAGTTCTTC.